The rows below give T cell receptor beta chains drawn from one sample of a study of radiotherapy plus CTLA-4 blockade in lung cancer. Clones were sequenced by immunoSEQ multiplex PCR, and TCRdb holds only the in-frame ones, with some missing. The sample carries under 40,000 clones, roughly three quarters recorded once. Material: peripheral blood, obtained from a patient treated with radiotherapy plus ipilimumab. The receptors derive from a human donor with non-small cell lung cancer who had stable disease on radiotherapy plus ipilimumab. CDR3s include the opening cysteine and the closing phenylalanine or tryptophan. D genes are given only for firm matches. Some rows mark clone size as missing; the rest say once, few, many or name a class of expanded clone.

>TRBV9|-|TRBJ2-3|few|16
TGTGCCAGCAGCGTAGCGGCGAACCGCTACACAGATACGCAGTATTTT
CASSVAANRYTDTQYF
>TRBV6-5|-|TRBJ2-5|-|14
TGTGCCAGCAGCTTAGACAGACGGGAGTTGACCCAGTACTTC
CASSLDRRELTQYF
>TRBV6-1|-|TRBJ1-2|-|15
TGTGCCAGCAGTCCTCGGGGGGTCGGGAACTATGGCTACACCTTC
CASSPRGVGNYGYTF
>TRBV7-9|TRBD2|TRBJ2-7|few|14
TGTGCCAGCAGCGCCTCGGGGAGGGCCTACGAGCAGTACTTC
CASSASGRAYEQYF
>TRBV7-6|TRBD2|TRBJ2-7|-|16
TGTGCCAGCAGCCCCGGGGGGGCGGGACTCTCCTACGAGCAGTACTTC
CASSPGGAGLSYEQYF
>TRBV14|-|TRBJ2-7|-|12
TGTGCCAGCAGCCAGGTGGATTACGAGCAGTACTTC
CASSQVDYEQYF
>TRBV19|-|TRBJ1-1|-|15
TGTGCCAGTAGTTTGGTGGCAGGGATGAACACTGAAGCTTTCTTT
CASSLVAGMNTEAFF
>TRBV4-3|-|TRBJ1-2|-|14
TGCGCCAGCAGCCAAGTTGCCTACCCCTATGGCTACACCTTC
CASSQVAYPYGYTF
>TRBV18|-|TRBJ1-5|-|16
TGTGCCAGCTCACCACAGTTGGGAAATAGCAATCAGCCCCAGCATTTT
CASSPQLGNSNQPQHF
>TRBV15|TRBD1|TRBJ2-7|-|16
TGTGCCACCAGCATAGTTCCAACCGGGACAGCGCCCGAGCAGTACTTC
CATSIVPTGTAPEQYF
>TRBV5-5|-|TRBJ2-7|-|13
TGTGCCAGCAGCTTGGGGGACATCCGCGAGCAGTACTTC
CASSLGDIREQYF
>TRBV4-1|TRBD1|TRBJ1-2|-|18
TGCGCCAGCAGTCTATTTCCGGGACAGGGGGCGGAAAACTATGGCTACACCTTC
CASSLFPGQGAENYGYTF
>TRBV7-9|-|TRBJ2-2|few|16
TGTGCCAGCACTTCCGCCGGGGTAATTAAATCCGGGGAGCTGTTTTTT
CASTSAGVIKSGELFF
>TRBV5-6|-|TRBJ2-3|-|16
TGTGCCAGCAGTTCATTGGGGGTTTCTAGCACAGATACGCAGTATTTT
CASSSLGVSSTDTQYF
>TRBV5-1|-|TRBJ1-4|-|14
TGCGCCAGTGGATTTACAGCAACTAATGAAAAACTGTTTTTT
CASGFTATNEKLFF
>TRBV10-3|-|TRBJ2-5|-|14
TGTGCCATCAGGGCAGCGGACGGCCAAGAGACCCAGTACTTC
CAIRAADGQETQYF
>TRBV5-4|-|TRBJ1-1|few|14
TGTGCCAGCAGCAGAAGACGGGGAGTGACTGAAGCTTTCTTT
CASSRRRGVTEAFF
>TRBV11-1|TRBD1|TRBJ1-1|few|13
TGTGCCAGCAGCCACACAGGGGGAACTGAAGCTTTCTTT
CASSHTGGTEAFF
>TRBV19|TRBD1|TRBJ1-2|-|16
TGTGCCAGTAGGGTAGGGGGCGCGGGGTCCGGGTATGGCTACACCTTC
CASRVGGAGSGYGYTF
>TRBV7-7|-|TRBJ2-5|-|13
TGTGCTAGCAGCTGGGGGGCGGGAGAGACCCAGTACTTC
CASSWGAGETQYF
>TRBV13|TRBD2|TRBJ2-3|few|15
TGTGCCAGCACGAAGGGGCGCGGGGGCGGGAGGACGCAGTATTTT
CASTKGRGGGRTQYF
>TRBV4-1|-|TRBJ2-3|-|14
TGCGCCAGCTCTCGGGGGTGGGGCACAGATACGCAGTATTTT
CASSRGWGTDTQYF
>TRBV2|TRBD1|TRBJ2-5|-|13
TGTGCCAGCACCGGGACAGAGGGGGCGAAGCAGTACTTC
CASTGTEGAKQYF
>TRBV6-1|TRBD2|TRBJ2-3|-|14
TGTGCCAGTGCGCTAGCGGGAGGGGCAGATACGCAGTATTTT
CASALAGGADTQYF
>TRBV19|-|TRBJ2-5|-|15
TGTGCCAGTAGTGCCCAACCCACTAGCACGGAGACCCAGTACTTC
CASSAQPTSTETQYF
>TRBV6-1|-|TRBJ2-3|-|11
TGTGCCAGCAGTGAAGTCTATACGCAGTATTTT
CASSEVYTQYF
>TRBV14|-|TRBJ1-1|-|14
TGTGCCAGCAGCCACAGAGGCATGAACACTGAAGCTTTCTTT
CASSHRGMNTEAFF
>TRBV21-1|-|TRBJ2-1|-|20
TGTGCCAGCAGCACCAGGACTAGCGGGAGAGGCTTCCCGACCTACAATGAGCAGTTCTTC
CASSTRTSGRGFPTYNEQFF
>TRBV2|-|TRBJ1-3|few|17
TGTGCCAGCAGTGAAGTCGTCGGGGACGGTTCAGGAAACACCATATATTTT
CASSEVVGDGSGNTIYF
>TRBV9|-|TRBJ2-1|-|16
TGTGCCAGCAGCGCGAACCCAAGACTAGTTTTCCGGGAGCAGTTCTTC
CASSANPRLVFREQFF
>TRBV9|-|TRBJ2-1|-|15
TGTGCCAGCAGCGTAGATGGGCAGCAATACAATGAGCAGTTCTTC
CASSVDGQQYNEQFF
>TRBV6-6|TRBD2|TRBJ2-1|-|14
TGTGCCAGCAGTTACCAACGGGAGGGGAATGAGCAGTTCTTC
CASSYQREGNEQFF
>TRBV7-9|TRBD1|TRBJ1-4|-|14
TGTGCCAGCAGCTCGGGACAGGGGTCTGAAAAACTGTTTTTT
CASSSGQGSEKLFF
>TRBV5-1|TRBD2|TRBJ2-7|-|18
TGCGCCAGCAGCTCCTCCTGGACTAGCGGGAGGGCTCGGAACGAGCAGTACTTC
CASSSSWTSGRARNEQYF
>TRBV6-6|TRBD1|TRBJ1-3|-|13
TGTGCCGGAAGACAGGGGAAGGAAAACACCATATATTTT
CAGRQGKENTIYF
>TRBV2|TRBD1|TRBJ1-5|-|15
TGTGCCAGCAGTGAAGACAGGGGAGCCAGTCAGCCCCAGCATTTT
CASSEDRGASQPQHF
>TRBV19|TRBD1|TRBJ2-7|-|14
TGTGCCAGTAGTAAGTTAGGGGGCGAGTACGAGCAGTACTTC
CASSKLGGEYEQYF
>TRBV5-1|-|TRBJ2-1|-|16
TGCGCCAGCAGCTCAGAACGAGGGCCGGGAAACAATGAGCAGTTCTTC
CASSSERGPGNNEQFF
>TRBV29-1|TRBD1|TRBJ2-5|-|13
TGCAGCGTCAGGGACAGTGCTCAAGAGACCCAGTACTTC
CSVRDSAQETQYF
>TRBV29-1|TRBD1|TRBJ1-2|-|17
TGCAGCGTTGAGGGGGGATTCAGGGGGACTAGGAACTATGGCTACACCTTC
CSVEGGFRGTRNYGYTF
>TRBV4-2|-|TRBJ1-1|-|14
TGTGCCAGCAGCCAAGATACGGAGGGGACTGAAGCTTTCTTT
CASSQDTEGTEAFF
>TRBV9|TRBD1|TRBJ2-1|few|14
TGTGCCAGCAGCGTAGTAACAGGGGGCAATGAGCAGTTCTTC
CASSVVTGGNEQFF
>TRBV29-1|-|TRBJ2-7|once|13
TGCAGCTTTGTGGCGGGGGCGCGGGTCGAGCAGTACTTC
CSFVAGARVEQYF
>TRBV19|TRBD2|TRBJ2-1|-|14
TGTGCCAGTGCCGGGACTAGAAAAGGCAATGAGCAGTTCTTC
CASAGTRKGNEQFF
>TRBV4-1|TRBD2|TRBJ2-7|-|14
TGCGCCAGCAGCCAAGTCGGGGGGACCTACGAGCAGTACTTC
CASSQVGGTYEQYF
>TRBV29-1|-|TRBJ2-5|-|15
TGCAGCGTCCCCGGGCGTGGGGAGCGGCACGGGGGCCAGTACTTC
CSVPGRGERHGGQYF
>TRBV11-3|-|TRBJ2-2|once|13
TGTGCCAGCAGCTCCACAAGGGCCGGGGAGCTGTTTTTT
CASSSTRAGELFF
>TRBV28|-|TRBJ1-5|once|12
TGTGCCAGCAGGGAACAGGTATCGCCCCAGCATTTT
CASREQVSPQHF
>TRBV6-5|-|TRBJ2-1|-|14
TGTGCCAGCAAGTCTAAGGGCGTCTACAATGAGCAGTTCTTC
CASKSKGVYNEQFF
>TRBV25-1|TRBD1|TRBJ1-3|-|13
TGTGCCAGCAGACCAGGGGGAGGAAACACCATATATTTT
CASRPGGGNTIYF